A single sample is the source of the 27 T cell receptor beta chains below, sequenced in a study of blood T cell repertoires in COVID-19. Repertoires were generated with immunoSEQ multiplex PCR, while TCRdb's copy carries only in-frame clones and drops some. The profile shows approximately 210,000 clones, about 90% of them singletons. The sequencing input was peripheral blood. The origin of the receptors is a man aged 30-40 years with acute or convalescent COVID-19.

The CDR3 protein is CASSPPGGRQFF. The CDR3 DNA is TGTGCCAGCTCACCACCGGGGGGACGTCAGTTCTTC. V is TRBV18 and J is TRBJ2-1, with D possibly being TRBD2 (6 bases). CDR3 size: 12 residues. Germline values: CDR1 KGHSH, CDR2 LQKENI. The V gene lost 0 bases and the J gene lost 13 bases, with 10 bases spanning the gap.

The chain has TRBV9 and TRBJ2-5; 8 nucleotides line up with TRBD2. This CDR3 is 15 amino acids long. Germline CDR1 reads SGDLS; CDR2 reads YYNGEE. Trimming cost V 0 bases and J 4 bases; bases outside gene matches: 5. The CDR3 DNA is TGTGCCAGCAGCGTAGGACTAGCGAGAGGAGAGACCCAGTACTTC. Residues: CASSVGLARGETQYF.

This chain links TRBV7-2 with TRBJ1-1; 7 bases map to TRBD1. The CDR3 has 17 amino acids. V gave up 2 bases and J gave up 2 bases; unmatched junction bases: 11. Germline CDR1 reads SGHTA; CDR2 reads FQGNSA. CDR3 sequence reads: CASSLFIGRTGNTEAFF. In nucleotides, the CDR3 is TGTGCCAGCAGCTTATTTATTGGGAGGACAGGCAACACTGAAGCTTTCTTT.

The V call is TRBV29-1, the J call TRBJ2-1, with 10 positions matching TRBD2. The CDR3 has 14 amino acids. Germline CDR1 SQVTM, CDR2 ANQGSEA. V dropped 7 bases and J dropped 4; count of bases not matched to a gene: 7. Written as DNA, the CDR3 is TGCAGCGGGACTAGCGGAAACGCTTACAATGAGCAGTTCTTC. Amino acid sequence: CSGTSGNAYNEQFF.

This clone showed up just a few times. The gene calls are TRBV18 and TRBJ1-1, with D maybe TRBD1 (6 bases). In germline, CDR1 is KGHSH, CDR2 LQKENI. Trimming pared 6 bases from V and 1 base from J, leaving 12 bases between. The CDR3 runs to 14 residues. The CDR3 coding sequence is TGTGCCAGCTCCAGGACAGCAAGGAACACTGAAGCTTTCTTT. Its translation: CASSRTARNTEAFF.

The CDR3 spells CASSVGKAGGMNTEAFF. For the CDR3, the DNA is TGTGCCAGCAGCGTTGGGAAGGCGGGGGGAATGAACACTGAAGCTTTCTTT. This chain joins TRBV5-4 and TRBJ1-1, with D tentatively TRBD1 (5 bases). Germline-derived CDR1 and CDR2 are SGHNT and YYREEE (reference sequence). V lost 4 bases, J lost 0 bases, and 19 bases lay in between. The CDR3 is 17 residues long. Variable domain in full (rest from reference TRBV5-4 and TRBJ1-1): ETGVTQSPTHLIKTRGQQVTLRCSSQSGHNTVSWYQQALGQGPQFIFQYYREEENGRGNFPPRFSGLQFPNYSSELNVNALELDDSALYLCASSVGKAGGMNTEAFFGQGTRLTVV.

The V gene is TRBV9, the J gene TRBJ1-3, with 11 bases aligning to TRBD1. Trimming at V came to 3 bases and at J to 2 bases, leaving 7 bases not matched to a gene. In germline, CDR1 is SGDLS, CDR2 YYNGEE. This CDR3 contains 17 residues. Here the CDR3 reads CASSARWGQGAGNTIYF. The CDR3 nucleotides read TGTGCCAGCAGCGCGCGATGGGGACAGGGGGCTGGAAACACCATATATTTT.

The rearrangement joins TRBV5-1 to TRBJ2-3; 8 nucleotides line up with TRBD2. Germline V CDR1 and CDR2: SGHRS, YFSETQ. V was clipped by 1 base and J by 1 base; unmatched bases: 8. The CDR3 consists of 17 residues. This CDR3 reads CASSLSVDSGGTDTQYF. CDR3 in DNA: TGCGCCAGCAGCTTGTCTGTAGATAGCGGGGGCACAGATACGCAGTATTTT. Looking up the rest from reference TRBV5-1 and TRBJ2-3 gives the full variable domain: KAGVTQTPRYLIKTRGQQVTLSCSPISGHRSVSWYQQTPGQGLQFLFEYFSETQRNKGNFPGRFSGRQFSNSRSEMNVSTLELGDSALYLCASSLSVDSGGTDTQYFGPGTRLTVL.

The rearrangement links TRBV28 to TRBJ1-5; D is unclear. The CDR3 loop spans 13 amino acids. The germline V and J ends were trimmed by 5 bases and 8 bases, with 13 bases remaining between them. The germline V gene has CDR1 MDHEN and CDR2 SYDVKM. The CDR3 sequence is CASSHSSQKPQHF. The CDR3 nucleotides read TGTGCCAGCAGTCACAGTAGTCAGAAGCCCCAGCATTTT.

This clone came up once. The genes are TRBV19 and TRBJ1-4; D is unclear. This CDR3 spans 14 amino acids. The germline CDR1 and CDR2 sequences are LNHDA and SQIVND (reference sequence). Trimming left V 9 bases short and J 5 bases short, with 16 bases between. The CDR3 loop reads CASQTEGPNEKLFF. CDR3 in DNA: TGTGCCAGCCAGACGGAGGGCCCCAATGAAAAACTGTTTTTT. The whole variable domain, filled in from reference TRBV19 and TRBJ1-4, reads DGGITQSPKYLFRKEGQNVTLSCEQNLNHDAMYWYRQDPGQGLRLIYYSQIVNDFQKGDIAEGYSVSREKKESFPLTVTSAQKNPTAFYLCASQTEGPNEKLFFGSGTQLSVL.

The count of this clone is one. The V and J genes are TRBV4-1 and TRBJ2-1, with TRBD1 matching over 9 bases. V shed 1 base, J shed 4 bases, and the junction held 2 bases outside the gene matches. This CDR3 spans 15 amino acids. CDR1 MGHRA and CDR2 YSYEKL come from the germline V gene. The CDR3 protein is CASSQGDRAYNEQFF. The CDR3 DNA reads TGCGCCAGCAGCCAAGGGGACAGGGCATACAATGAGCAGTTCTTC.

The chain joins TRBV5-6 to TRBJ2-3; TRBD2 matches at 8 bases. In germline, CDR1 is SGHDT, CDR2 YYEEEE. The ends lost 4 bases at V and 0 bases at J; junction bases unmatched: 10. The CDR3 covers 17 residues. CDR3 sequence reads: CASSTRGSGISTDTQYF. The CDR3 DNA sequence: TGTGCCAGCAGCACCCGGGGTAGCGGGATTAGCACAGATACGCAGTATTTT.

This chain joins TRBV28 and TRBJ1-4; D is unresolved. V was shortened by 6 bases and J by 8 bases, with 16 bases between the two germline ends. There are 14 residues in the CDR3. CDR1 is MDHEN and CDR2 is SYDVKM in the germline V gene. This CDR3 is CASSSPPRLEKLFF. The CDR3 coding sequence is TGTGCCAGCAGCTCGCCGCCAAGACTGGAAAAACTGTTTTTT.

The V gene is TRBV2, the J gene TRBJ1-5, with a weak D call TRBD1 (5 bases). The CDR3 extends over 15 amino acids. Trimming removed 5 bases from V and 0 bases from J, with 11 bases in between. CDR1 SNHLY and CDR2 FYNNEI come from the germline V gene. The chain's CDR3 is CASSLDSYSNQPQHF. The CDR3 DNA follows: TGTGCCAGCAGTCTAGACAGCTATAGCAATCAGCCCCAGCATTTT.

The chain couples TRBV19 to TRBJ2-3; 7 bases line up with TRBD2. V trimming: 10 bases; J trimming: 1 base; junction bases outside the gene matches: 5. The germline V gene has CDR1 LNHDA and CDR2 SQIVND (reference sequence). This CDR3 comprises 13 residues. This chain's CDR3 is CAIWDYRTDTQYF. The DNA for the CDR3 is TGTGCCATTTGGGACTACCGCACAGATACGCAGTATTTT. The variable domain in full, with the rest retrieved from reference TRBV19 and TRBJ2-3, is DGGITQSPKYLFRKEGQNVTLSCEQNLNHDAMYWYRQDPGQGLRLIYYSQIVNDFQKGDIAEGYSVSREKKESFPLTVTSAQKNPTAFYLCAIWDYRTDTQYFGPGTRLTVL.

This chain links TRBV30 with TRBJ2-2, with TRBD1 as a possible D gene (5 bases). Germline-derived CDR1 and CDR2 are GTSNPN and SVGIG (reference sequence). Trimming removed 5 bases from V and 7 bases from J, with 8 bases in between. The CDR3 extends over 11 amino acids. The CDR3 DNA is TGTGCCTGGCCTAGGGGCGGGGAGCTGTTTTTT. Amino acid sequence: CAWPRGGELFF.

The V gene is TRBV3-1 (or the pseudogene TRBV3-2), the J gene TRBJ1-6; D gene uncertain. Trimming shortened V by 4 bases and J by 9 bases, and 10 bases separated the two germline ends. Germline CDR1 LGHDT, CDR2 YNNKEL (reference sequence). The CDR3 runs to 13 residues. The CDR3 protein is CASSLPEGSPLHF. The CDR3 nucleotides are TGTGCCAGCAGCCTCCCGGAGGGTTCACCCCTCCACTTT.

The chain joins TRBV7-9 to TRBJ2-1; D gene uncertain. The length of the CDR3 is 14 residues. Deletions cut 4 bases from V and 9 bases from J, with 16 bases between. The germline gives CDR1 SEHNR, CDR2 FQNEAQ (reference sequence). As DNA, the CDR3 is TGTGCCAGCAGCTCCCCCCTTACACCACCTGAGCAGTTCTTC. Translation: CASSSPLTPPEQFF.

The chain uses TRBV5-1 and TRBJ2-7; D remains ambiguous. There are 17 residues in the CDR3. Germline CDR1 is SGHRS and CDR2 is YFSETQ. Trimming took off 1 base at V and 0 bases at J, with 17 bases between the two ends. DNA of the CDR3: TGCGCCAGCAGCTTGAGTTCCCCGGGTTTTGACTCCTACGAGCAGTACTTC. Its protein product is CASSLSSPGFDSYEQYF.

This chain connects TRBV5-4 to TRBJ1-2, with TRBD1 identical over 7 bases. The CDR3 has 15 amino acids. Germline-derived CDR1 and CDR2 are SGHNT and YYREEE (reference sequence). Trimming removed 6 bases from V and 4 bases from J; junction bases left unmatched: 12. The CDR3 sequence is CASIRDSDLFYGYTF. The CDR3, as DNA: TGTGCCAGCATCCGGGACAGTGATCTTTTCTATGGCTACACCTTC. The complete variable domain, with remaining parts taken from reference TRBV5-4 and TRBJ1-2, reads ETGVTQSPTHLIKTRGQQVTLRCSSQSGHNTVSWYQQALGQGPQFIFQYYREEENGRGNFPPRFSGLQFPNYSSELNVNALELDDSALYLCASIRDSDLFYGYTFGSGTRLTVV.

The gene calls are TRBV19 and TRBJ2-6; possibly TRBD2 for D (6 bases). CDR3 length: 15 residues. Germline V lookup: CDR1 LNHDA, CDR2 SQIVND (reference sequence). Deletions cut 7 bases from V and 1 base from J, with 11 bases between. CDR3 bases: TGTGCCAGTAAAGGAGGGTGGTCTGGGGCCAACGTCCTGACTTTC. It is translated as CASKGGWSGANVLTF.

This clone was counted once. V is TRBV3-1 (or the pseudogene TRBV3-2) and J is TRBJ2-1, with D hard to call. The CDR3 length is 12 residues. V gave up 4 bases and J gave up 4 bases, with 5 bases separating them. In germline, CDR1 is LGHDT, CDR2 YNNKEL (reference sequence). The DNA of the CDR3 is TGTGCCAGCAGCCTCACTTACAATGAGCAGTTCTTC. Amino acids: CASSLTYNEQFF.

The chain combines TRBV7-3 with TRBJ2-6; D perhaps matches TRBD1 (6 bases). There are 16 residues in the CDR3. V gave up 5 bases and J gave up 3 bases, with 14 bases separating them. The germline CDR1 and CDR2 sequences are SGHTA and FQGTGA. The CDR3 DNA follows: TGTGCCAGCAGCCCACCCGCAGGGGTTGGGGCCAACGTCCTGACTTTC. Translating it yields CASSPPAGVGANVLTF.

The chain combines TRBV4-1 with TRBJ2-1, with 11 positions matching TRBD2. The germline CDR1 and CDR2 sequences are MGHRA and YSYEKL. Losses at the gene ends were 1 base for V and 11 bases for J; bases not matched to a gene: 10. The CDR3 totals 16 residues. The CDR3 sequence: CASSQVSGLAASKQFF. The CDR3 bases are TGCGCCAGCAGCCAAGTGTCGGGACTAGCGGCGAGTAAGCAGTTCTTC.

With regard to this clone: At one of its ends the junction is not consistent with the germline gene, which may arise from a read error. This chain links TRBV5-4 with TRBJ2-1; 10 bases agree with TRBD2. This CDR3 has 17 residues. CDR1 is SGHNT and CDR2 is YYREEE in the germline V gene (reference sequence). The CDR3 DNA reads TGTGCCAGCAGCGTTTATAGCGGGGGGCGTTCCTACAGTGAGCAGTTCTTC. Residues: CASSVYSGGRSYSEQFF. The whole variable domain, remainder taken from reference TRBV5-4 and TRBJ2-1, is ETGVTQSPTHLIKTRGQQVTLRCSSQSGHNTVSWYQQALGQGPQFIFQYYREEENGRGNFPPRFSGLQFPNYSSELNVNALELDDSALYLCASSVYSGGRSYSEQFFGPGTRLTVL.

The V call is TRBV18, the J call TRBJ1-5; D is ambiguous. CDR1 is KGHSH, CDR2 LQKENI, per germline. The CDR3 is made up of 14 amino acids. V was clipped by 4 bases and J by 0 bases, with 7 bases between them. CDR3 region: CASSLQASNQPQHF. The CDR3 DNA reads TGTGCCAGCTCACTGCAGGCTAGCAATCAGCCCCAGCATTTT.

The V gene is TRBV5-1, the J gene TRBJ1-1; D is unresolved. The germline gives CDR1 SGHRS, CDR2 YFSETQ. This CDR3 spans 15 amino acids. Trimming pared 2 bases from V and 0 bases from J, leaving 11 bases between. For the CDR3, the DNA is TGCGCCAGCAGCTTATCCACAGCTATGAACACTGAAGCTTTCTTT. Translated, it gives CASSLSTAMNTEAFF. Full variable domain (rest looked up from reference TRBV5-1 and TRBJ1-1): KAGVTQTPRYLIKTRGQQVTLSCSPISGHRSVSWYQQTPGQGLQFLFEYFSETQRNKGNFPGRFSGRQFSNSRSEMNVSTLELGDSALYLCASSLSTAMNTEAFFGQGTRLTVV.